The T cell receptor (beta chain) described here comes from a study of human T cells and chemical hapten exposure. Whole-study context: The variation in per-sample TCR yields arose mainly from small differences in pooled library volumes.

As concerns this clonotype: Its antigen is undetermined.

Time point in this sample: patch test 1, 2 weeks after DPC sensitization. Indicated treatment: therapeutic diphenylcyclopropenone sensitization with weekly scalp DPC. Non-pregnant alopecia patients aged 18 to 70, suitable for DPC therapy. Study-wide findings and caveats: Every donor had alopecia, and their immune response may therefore differ from healthy people's.

What the library attached to individual cDNA molecules were unique molecular identifiers. TCRdb re-called the RACE reads with MiXCR, one entry per CDR3 protein. The sample carries approximately 350,000 distinct CDR3 sequences, under 8% recorded once. The V gene's germline CDR1 is KGHSH and CDR2 LQKENI. V shed 0 bases and J shed 5 bases, with 11 bases lying between them. The CDR3 runs to 15 residues. This TCR came from a woman aged 18-29 years with alopecia areata. Some clones in this sample may be carry-over from other donors' samples. Specimen: whole blood, collected in connection with sensitization to the hapten diphenylcyclopropenone (DPC). The chain employs TRBV18 and TRBJ2-4; D is perhaps TRBD2 (6 bases). This CDR3 is CASSPPEGRQNIQYF. In nucleotides, the CDR3 is TGTGCCAGCTCACCACCGGAGGGGCGCCAAAACATTCAGTACTTC.